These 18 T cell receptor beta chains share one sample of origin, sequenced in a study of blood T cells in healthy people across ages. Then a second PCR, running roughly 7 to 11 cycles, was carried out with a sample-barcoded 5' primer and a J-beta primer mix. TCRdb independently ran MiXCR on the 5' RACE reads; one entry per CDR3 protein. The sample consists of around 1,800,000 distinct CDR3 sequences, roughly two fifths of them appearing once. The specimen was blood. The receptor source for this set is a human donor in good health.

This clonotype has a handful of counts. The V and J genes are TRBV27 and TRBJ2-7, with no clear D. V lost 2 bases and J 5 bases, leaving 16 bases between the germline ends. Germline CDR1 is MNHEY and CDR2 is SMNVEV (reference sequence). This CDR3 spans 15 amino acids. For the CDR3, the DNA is TGTGCCAGCAGTTTAGGCGGCATGAAAACCCACGAGCAGTACTTC. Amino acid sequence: CASSLGGMKTHEQYF.

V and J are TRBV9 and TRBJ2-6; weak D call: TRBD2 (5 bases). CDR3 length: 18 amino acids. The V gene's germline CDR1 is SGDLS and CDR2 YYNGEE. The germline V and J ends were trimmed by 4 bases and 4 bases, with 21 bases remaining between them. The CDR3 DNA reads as TGTGCCAGCAGCTTCCGTGTGCCCTTCACGGGGGGGGCCAACGTCCTGACTTTC. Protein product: CASSFRVPFTGGANVLTF.

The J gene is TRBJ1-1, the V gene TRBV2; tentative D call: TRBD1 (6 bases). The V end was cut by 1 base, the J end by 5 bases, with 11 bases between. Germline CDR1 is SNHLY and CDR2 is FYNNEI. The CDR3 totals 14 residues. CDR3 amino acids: CASSEEGGGTEAFF. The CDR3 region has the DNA TGTGCCAGCAGTGAAGAGGGAGGGGGTACTGAAGCTTTCTTT.

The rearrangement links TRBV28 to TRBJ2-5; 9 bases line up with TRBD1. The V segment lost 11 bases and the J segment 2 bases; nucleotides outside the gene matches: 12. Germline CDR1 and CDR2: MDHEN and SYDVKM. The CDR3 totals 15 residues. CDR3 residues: CAAEDSGQGQETQYF. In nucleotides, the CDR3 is TGTGCCGCTGAAGATTCGGGACAGGGTCAAGAGACCCAGTACTTC. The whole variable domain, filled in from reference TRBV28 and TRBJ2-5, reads DVKVTQSSRYLVKRTGEKVFLECVQDMDHENMFWYRQDPGLGLRLIYFSYDVKMKEKGDIPEGYSVSREKKERFSLILESASTNQTSMYLCAAEDSGQGQETQYFGPGTRLLVL.

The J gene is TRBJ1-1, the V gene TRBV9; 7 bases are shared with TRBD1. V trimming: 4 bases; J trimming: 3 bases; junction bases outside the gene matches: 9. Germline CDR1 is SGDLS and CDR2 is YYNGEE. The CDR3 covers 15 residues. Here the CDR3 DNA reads TGTGCCAGCAGCACAGGGGTGAAGGGACACACTGAAGCTTTCTTT. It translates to CASSTGVKGHTEAFF.

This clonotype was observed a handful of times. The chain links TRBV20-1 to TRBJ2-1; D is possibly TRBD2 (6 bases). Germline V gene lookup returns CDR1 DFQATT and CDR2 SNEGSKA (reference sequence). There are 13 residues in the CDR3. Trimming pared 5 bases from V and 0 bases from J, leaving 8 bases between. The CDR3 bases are TGCAGTGCTCCGGGGGTCTCCTACAATGAGCAGTTCTTC. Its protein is CSAPGVSYNEQFF.

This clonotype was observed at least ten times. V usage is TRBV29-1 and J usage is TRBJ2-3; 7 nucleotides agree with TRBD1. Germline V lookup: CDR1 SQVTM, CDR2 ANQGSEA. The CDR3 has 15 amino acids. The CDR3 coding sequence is TGCAGTATCTCCAAGGCAGGGGGATGGACAGATACGCAGTATTTT. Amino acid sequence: CSISKAGGWTDTQYF.

The CDR3 coding sequence is TGTGCCAGCATATTAGGGCCTTACCTTGAAGCTTTCTTT. Protein product: CASILGPYLEAFF. The gene calls are TRBV28 and TRBJ1-1; D gene ambiguous. CDR3 size: 13 residues. CDR1 MDHEN and CDR2 SYDVKM come from the germline V gene. V lost 7 bases to trimming and J lost 7 bases, with 16 bases between them.

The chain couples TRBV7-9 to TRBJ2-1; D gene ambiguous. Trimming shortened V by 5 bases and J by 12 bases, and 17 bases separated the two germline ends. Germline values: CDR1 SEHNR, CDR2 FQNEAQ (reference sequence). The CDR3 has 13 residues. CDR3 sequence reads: CASSPAAPGGQFF. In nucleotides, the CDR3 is TGTGCCAGCAGCCCGGCAGCTCCCGGTGGGCAGTTCTTC.

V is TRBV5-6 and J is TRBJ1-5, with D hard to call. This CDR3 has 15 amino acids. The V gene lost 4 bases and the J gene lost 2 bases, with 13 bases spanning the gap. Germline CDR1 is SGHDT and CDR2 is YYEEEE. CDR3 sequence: CASSLGILGNQPQHF. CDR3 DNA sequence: TGTGCCAGCAGCCTTGGGATTTTGGGCAATCAGCCCCAGCATTTT.

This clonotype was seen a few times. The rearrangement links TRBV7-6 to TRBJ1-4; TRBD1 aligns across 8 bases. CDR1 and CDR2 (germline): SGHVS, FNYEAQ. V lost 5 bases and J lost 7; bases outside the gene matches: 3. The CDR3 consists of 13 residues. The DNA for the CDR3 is TGTGCCAGCAGCGCCGACAGGGGTGAAAAACTGTTTTTT. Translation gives CASSADRGEKLFF.

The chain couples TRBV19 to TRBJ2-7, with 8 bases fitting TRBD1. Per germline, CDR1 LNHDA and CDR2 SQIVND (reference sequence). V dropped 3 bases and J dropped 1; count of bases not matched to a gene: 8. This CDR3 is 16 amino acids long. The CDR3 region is CASSIATGTGSYEQYF. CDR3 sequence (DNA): TGTGCCAGTAGTATCGCTACCGGGACAGGATCCTACGAGCAGTACTTC.

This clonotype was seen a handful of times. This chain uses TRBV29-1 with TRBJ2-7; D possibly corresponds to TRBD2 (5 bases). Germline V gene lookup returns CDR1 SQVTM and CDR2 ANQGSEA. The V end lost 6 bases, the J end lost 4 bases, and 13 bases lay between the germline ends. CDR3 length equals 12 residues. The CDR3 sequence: CSVREGGYEQYF. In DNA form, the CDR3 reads TGCAGCGTCAGAGAGGGCGGATACGAGCAGTACTTC.

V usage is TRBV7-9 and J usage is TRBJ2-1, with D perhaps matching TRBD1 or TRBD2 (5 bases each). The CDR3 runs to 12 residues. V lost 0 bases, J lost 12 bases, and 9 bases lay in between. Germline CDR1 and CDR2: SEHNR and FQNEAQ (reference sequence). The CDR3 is CASSLAGDGQFF. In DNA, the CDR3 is TGTGCCAGCAGCTTAGCGGGGGACGGGCAGTTCTTC.

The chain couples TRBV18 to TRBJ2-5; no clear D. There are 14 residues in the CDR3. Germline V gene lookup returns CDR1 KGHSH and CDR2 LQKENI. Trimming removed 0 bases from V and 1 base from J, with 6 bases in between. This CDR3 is CASSPPASQETQYF. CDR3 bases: TGTGCCAGCTCACCACCAGCCTCCCAAGAGACCCAGTACTTC.

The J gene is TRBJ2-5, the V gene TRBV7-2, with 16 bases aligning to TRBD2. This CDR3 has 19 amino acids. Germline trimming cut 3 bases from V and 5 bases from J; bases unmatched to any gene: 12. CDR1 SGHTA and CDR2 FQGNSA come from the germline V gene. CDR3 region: CASSLRGLAGGQVRETQYF. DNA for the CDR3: TGTGCCAGCAGCTTGAGGGGACTAGCGGGGGGGCAGGTCCGGGAGACCCAGTACTTC.

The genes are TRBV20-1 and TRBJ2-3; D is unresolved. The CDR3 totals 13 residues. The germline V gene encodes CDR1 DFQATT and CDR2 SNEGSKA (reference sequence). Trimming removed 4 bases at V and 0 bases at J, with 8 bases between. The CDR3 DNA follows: TGCAGTGCTACGATGCCTAGCACAGATACGCAGTATTTT. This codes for CSATMPSTDTQYF.

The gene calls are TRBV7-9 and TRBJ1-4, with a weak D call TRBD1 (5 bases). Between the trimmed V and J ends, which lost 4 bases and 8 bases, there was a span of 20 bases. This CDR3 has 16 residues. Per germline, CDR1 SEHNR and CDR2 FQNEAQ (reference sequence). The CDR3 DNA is TGTGCCAGCAGCTCCTCTGACAGCGGCCTAAACGAAAAACTGTTTTTT. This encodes CASSSSDSGLNEKLFF.